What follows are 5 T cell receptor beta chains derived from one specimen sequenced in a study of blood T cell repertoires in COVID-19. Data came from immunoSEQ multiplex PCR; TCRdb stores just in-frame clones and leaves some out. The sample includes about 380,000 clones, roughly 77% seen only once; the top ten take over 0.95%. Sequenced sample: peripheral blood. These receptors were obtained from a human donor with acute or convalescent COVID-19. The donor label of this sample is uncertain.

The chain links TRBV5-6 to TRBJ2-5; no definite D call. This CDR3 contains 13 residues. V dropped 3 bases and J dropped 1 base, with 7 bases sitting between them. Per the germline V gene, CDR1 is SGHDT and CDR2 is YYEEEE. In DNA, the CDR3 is TGTGCCAGCAGCTCACTCCCCCAAGAGACCCAGTACTTC. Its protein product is CASSSLPQETQYF.

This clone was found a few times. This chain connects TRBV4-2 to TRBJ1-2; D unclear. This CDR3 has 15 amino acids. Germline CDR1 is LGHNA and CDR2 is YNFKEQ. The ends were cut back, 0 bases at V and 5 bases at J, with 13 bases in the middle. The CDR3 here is CASSQEAGGRYGYTF. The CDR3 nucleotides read TGTGCCAGCAGCCAAGAGGCCGGAGGGAGGTATGGCTACACCTTC.

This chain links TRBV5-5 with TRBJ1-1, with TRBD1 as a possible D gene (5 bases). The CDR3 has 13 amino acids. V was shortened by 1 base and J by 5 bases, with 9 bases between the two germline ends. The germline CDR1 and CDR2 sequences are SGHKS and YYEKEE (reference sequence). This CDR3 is CASSLWGLTEAFF. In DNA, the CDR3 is TGTGCCAGCAGCTTGTGGGGCTTGACTGAAGCTTTCTTT.

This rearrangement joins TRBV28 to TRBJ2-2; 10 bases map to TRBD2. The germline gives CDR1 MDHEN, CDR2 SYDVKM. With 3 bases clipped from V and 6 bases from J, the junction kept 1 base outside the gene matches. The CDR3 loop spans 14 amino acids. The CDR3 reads CASSLLAGAGELFF. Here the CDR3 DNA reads TGTGCCAGCAGTTTGCTAGCGGGGGCCGGGGAGCTGTTTTTT.

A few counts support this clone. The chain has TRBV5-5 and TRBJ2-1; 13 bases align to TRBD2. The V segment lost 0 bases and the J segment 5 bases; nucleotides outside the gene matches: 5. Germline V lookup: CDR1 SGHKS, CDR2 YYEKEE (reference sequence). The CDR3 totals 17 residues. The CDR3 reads CASSLGGLAGDHNEQFF. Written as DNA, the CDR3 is TGTGCCAGCAGCTTGGGTGGACTAGCGGGGGATCACAATGAGCAGTTCTTC.